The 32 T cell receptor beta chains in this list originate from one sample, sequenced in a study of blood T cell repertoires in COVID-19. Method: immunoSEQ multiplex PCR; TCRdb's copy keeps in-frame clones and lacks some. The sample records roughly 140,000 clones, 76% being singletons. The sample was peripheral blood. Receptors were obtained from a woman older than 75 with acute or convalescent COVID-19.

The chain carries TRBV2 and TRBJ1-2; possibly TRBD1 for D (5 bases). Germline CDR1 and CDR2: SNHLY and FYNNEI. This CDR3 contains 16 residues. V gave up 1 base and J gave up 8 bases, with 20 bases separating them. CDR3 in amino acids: CASSEGIVRATGGYTF. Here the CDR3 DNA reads TGTGCCAGCAGTGAAGGAATCGTCAGGGCCACGGGCGGCTACACCTTC.

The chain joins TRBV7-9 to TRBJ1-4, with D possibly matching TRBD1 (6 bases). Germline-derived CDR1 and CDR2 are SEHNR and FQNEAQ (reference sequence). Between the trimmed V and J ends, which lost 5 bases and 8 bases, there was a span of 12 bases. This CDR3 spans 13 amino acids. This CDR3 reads CASSSRQVEKLFF. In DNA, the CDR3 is TGTGCCAGCAGCAGCAGACAGGTAGAAAAACTGTTTTTT.

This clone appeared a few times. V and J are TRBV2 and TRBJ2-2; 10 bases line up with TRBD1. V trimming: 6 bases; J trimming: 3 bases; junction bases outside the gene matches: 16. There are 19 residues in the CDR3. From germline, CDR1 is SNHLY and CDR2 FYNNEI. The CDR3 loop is CASSPGQGVSWVDTGELFF. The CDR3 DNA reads TGTGCCAGCAGCCCCGGACAGGGGGTATCTTGGGTGGACACCGGGGAGCTGTTTTTT.

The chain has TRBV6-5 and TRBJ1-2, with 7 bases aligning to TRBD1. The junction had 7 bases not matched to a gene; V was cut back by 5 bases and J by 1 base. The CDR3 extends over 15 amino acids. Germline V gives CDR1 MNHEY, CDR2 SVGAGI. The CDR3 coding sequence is TGTGCCAGCAGTAAGCTGACAGGGAGTAACTATGGCTACACCTTC. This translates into CASSKLTGSNYGYTF.

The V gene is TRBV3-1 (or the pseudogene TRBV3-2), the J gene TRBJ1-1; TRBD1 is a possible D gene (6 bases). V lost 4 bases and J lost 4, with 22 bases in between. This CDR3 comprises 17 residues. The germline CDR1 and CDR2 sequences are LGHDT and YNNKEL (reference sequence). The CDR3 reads CASSPNHGGLSVTEAFF. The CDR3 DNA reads TGTGCCAGCAGCCCGAACCACGGGGGGCTATCGGTCACTGAAGCTTTCTTT.

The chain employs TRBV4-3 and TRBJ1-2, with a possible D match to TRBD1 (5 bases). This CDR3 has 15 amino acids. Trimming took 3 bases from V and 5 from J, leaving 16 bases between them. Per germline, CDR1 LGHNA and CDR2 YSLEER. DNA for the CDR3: TGCGCCAGCAGCCACTCCCCTGACAGCCGATATGGCTACACCTTC. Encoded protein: CASSHSPDSRYGYTF.

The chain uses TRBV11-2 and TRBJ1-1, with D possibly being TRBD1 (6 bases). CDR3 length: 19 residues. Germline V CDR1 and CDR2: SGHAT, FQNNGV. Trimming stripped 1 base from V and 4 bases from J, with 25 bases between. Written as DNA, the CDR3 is TGTGCCAGCAGCTTAGTTAATCTGTATGCGGGGGGCTTGGGCACTGAAGCTTTCTTT. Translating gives CASSLVNLYAGGLGTEAFF.

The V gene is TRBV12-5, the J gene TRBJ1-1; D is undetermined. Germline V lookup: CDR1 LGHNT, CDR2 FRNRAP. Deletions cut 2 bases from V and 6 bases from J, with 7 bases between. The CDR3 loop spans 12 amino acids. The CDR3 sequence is CASGLSNSEAFF. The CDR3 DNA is TGTGCTAGTGGTTTGTCAAATTCTGAAGCTTTCTTT. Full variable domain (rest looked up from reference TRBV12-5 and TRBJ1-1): DARVTQTPRHKVTEMGQEVTMRCQPILGHNTVFWYRQTMMQGLELLAYFRNRAPLDDSGMPKDRFSAEMPDATLATLKIQPSEPRDSAVYFCASGLSNSEAFFGQGTRLTVV.

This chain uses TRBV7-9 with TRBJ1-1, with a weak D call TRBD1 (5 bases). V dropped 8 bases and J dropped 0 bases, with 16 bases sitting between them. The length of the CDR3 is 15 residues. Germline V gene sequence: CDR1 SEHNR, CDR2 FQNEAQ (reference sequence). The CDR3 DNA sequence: TGTGCCAGCGGCCCTGGGGGGATAATGAACACTGAAGCTTTCTTT. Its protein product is CASGPGGIMNTEAFF.

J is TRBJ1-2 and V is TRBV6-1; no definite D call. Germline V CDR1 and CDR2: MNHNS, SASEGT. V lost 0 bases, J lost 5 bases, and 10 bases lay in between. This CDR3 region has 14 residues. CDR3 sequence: CASSEAPDGYGYTF. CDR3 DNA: TGTGCCAGCAGTGAAGCACCCGACGGGTATGGCTACACCTTC.

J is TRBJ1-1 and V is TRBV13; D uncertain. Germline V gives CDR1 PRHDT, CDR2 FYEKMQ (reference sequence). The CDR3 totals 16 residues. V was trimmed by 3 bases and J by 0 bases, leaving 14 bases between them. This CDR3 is CASSFGPQYVNTEAFF. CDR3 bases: TGTGCCAGCAGCTTTGGCCCTCAGTACGTGAACACTGAAGCTTTCTTT.

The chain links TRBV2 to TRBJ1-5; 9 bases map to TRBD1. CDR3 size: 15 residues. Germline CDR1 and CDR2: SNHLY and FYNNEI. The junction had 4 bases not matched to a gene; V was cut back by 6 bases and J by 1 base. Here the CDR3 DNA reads TGTGCCAGCAGCCGACAGGGGGGGAGCAATCAGCCCCAGCATTTT. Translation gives CASSRQGGSNQPQHF.

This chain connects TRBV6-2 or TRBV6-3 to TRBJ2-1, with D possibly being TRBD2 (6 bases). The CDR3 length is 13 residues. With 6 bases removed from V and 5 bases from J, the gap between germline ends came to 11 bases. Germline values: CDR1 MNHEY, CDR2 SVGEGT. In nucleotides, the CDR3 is TGTGCCAGCAGCATGACTAGGAACAATGAGCAGTTCTTC. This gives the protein CASSMTRNNEQFF.

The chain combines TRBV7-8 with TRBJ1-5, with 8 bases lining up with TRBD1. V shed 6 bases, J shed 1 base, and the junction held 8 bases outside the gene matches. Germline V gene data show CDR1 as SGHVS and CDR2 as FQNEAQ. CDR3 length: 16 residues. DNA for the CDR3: TGTGCCAGCAGGCCAGACAGGGGTGGGAGCAATCAGCCCCAGCATTTT. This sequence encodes CASRPDRGGSNQPQHF.

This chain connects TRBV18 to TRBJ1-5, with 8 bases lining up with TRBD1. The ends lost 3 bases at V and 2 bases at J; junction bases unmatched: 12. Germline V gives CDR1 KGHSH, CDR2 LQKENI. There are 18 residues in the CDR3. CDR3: CASSPMDRAVRGNQPQHF. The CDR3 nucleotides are TGTGCCAGCTCACCCATGGACAGGGCGGTTCGTGGCAATCAGCCCCAGCATTTT.

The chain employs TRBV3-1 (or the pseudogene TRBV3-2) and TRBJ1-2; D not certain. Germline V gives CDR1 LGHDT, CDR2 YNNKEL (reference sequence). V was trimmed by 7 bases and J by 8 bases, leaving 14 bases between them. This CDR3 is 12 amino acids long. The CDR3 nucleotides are TGTGCCAGCACCTCTCATCGGGTAGGCTACACCTTC. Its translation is CASTSHRVGYTF.

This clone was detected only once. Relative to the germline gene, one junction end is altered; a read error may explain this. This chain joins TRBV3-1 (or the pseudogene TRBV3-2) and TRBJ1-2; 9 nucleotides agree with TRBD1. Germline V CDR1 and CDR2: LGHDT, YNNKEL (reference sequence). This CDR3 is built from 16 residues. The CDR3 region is CASCQAGTGLLGGYTF. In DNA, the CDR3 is TGTGCCAGCTGCCAAGCCGGGACAGGGCTTCTGGGTGGCTACACCTTC.

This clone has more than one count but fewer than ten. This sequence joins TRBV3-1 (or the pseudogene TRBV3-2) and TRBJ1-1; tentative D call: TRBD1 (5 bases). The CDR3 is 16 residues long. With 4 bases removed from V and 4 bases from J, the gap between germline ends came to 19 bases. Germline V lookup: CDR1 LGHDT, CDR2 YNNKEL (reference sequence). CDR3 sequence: CASSPERGSKFTEAFF. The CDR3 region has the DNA TGTGCCAGCAGCCCCGAAAGGGGTTCAAAGTTCACTGAAGCTTTCTTT.

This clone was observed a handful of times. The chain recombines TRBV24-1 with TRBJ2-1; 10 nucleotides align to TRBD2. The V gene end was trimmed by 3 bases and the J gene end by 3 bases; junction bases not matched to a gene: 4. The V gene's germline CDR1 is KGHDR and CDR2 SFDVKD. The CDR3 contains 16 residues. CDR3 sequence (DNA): TGTGCCACCAGTGATGGGGGGACTAGCGACTACAATGAGCAGTTCTTC. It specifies CATSDGGTSDYNEQFF.

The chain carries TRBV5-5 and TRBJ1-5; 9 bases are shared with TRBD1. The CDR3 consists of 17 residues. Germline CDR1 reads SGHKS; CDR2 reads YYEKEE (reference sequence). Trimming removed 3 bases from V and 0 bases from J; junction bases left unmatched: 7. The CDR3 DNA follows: TGTGCCAGCAGCTCGACAGGGGGAGATCTTAGCAATCAGCCCCAGCATTTT. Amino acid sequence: CASSSTGGDLSNQPQHF.

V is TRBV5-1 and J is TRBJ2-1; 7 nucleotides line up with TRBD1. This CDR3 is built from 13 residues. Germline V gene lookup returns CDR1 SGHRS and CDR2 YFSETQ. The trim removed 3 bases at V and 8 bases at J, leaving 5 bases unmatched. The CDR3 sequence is CASSSNRGHEQFF. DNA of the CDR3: TGCGCCAGCAGCTCCAACAGGGGCCATGAGCAGTTCTTC.

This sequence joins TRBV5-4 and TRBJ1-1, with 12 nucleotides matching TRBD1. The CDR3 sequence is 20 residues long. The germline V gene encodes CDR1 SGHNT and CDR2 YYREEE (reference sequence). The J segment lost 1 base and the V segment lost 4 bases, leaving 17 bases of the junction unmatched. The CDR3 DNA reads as TGTGCCAGCAGCCCGCCCGGGACAGGGGGCCTGGTTGGGGGGAACACTGAAGCTTTCTTT. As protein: CASSPPGTGGLVGGNTEAFF.

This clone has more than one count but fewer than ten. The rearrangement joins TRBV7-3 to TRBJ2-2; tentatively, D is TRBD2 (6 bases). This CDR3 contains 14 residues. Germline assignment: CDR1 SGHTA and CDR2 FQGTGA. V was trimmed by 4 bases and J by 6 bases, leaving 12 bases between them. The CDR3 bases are TGTGCCAGCAGCTGGTCGTCGGGGGCCGGGGAGCTGTTTTTT. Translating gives CASSWSSGAGELFF.

The CDR3: CASSLYATNEKLFF. CDR3 DNA sequence: TGTGCCAGCAGCCTATATGCAACTAATGAAAAACTGTTTTTT. The chain links TRBV7-2 to TRBJ1-4; D is undetermined. CDR3 length: 14 residues. V was trimmed by 5 bases and J by 0 bases, leaving 7 bases between them. Germline values: CDR1 SGHTA, CDR2 FQGNSA.

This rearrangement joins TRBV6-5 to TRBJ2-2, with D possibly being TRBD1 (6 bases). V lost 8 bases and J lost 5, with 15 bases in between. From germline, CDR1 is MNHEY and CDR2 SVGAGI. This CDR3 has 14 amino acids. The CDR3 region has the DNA TGTGCCAGCGGGGGCGGGCTTATAACCGGGGAGCTGTTTTTT. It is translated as CASGGGLITGELFF.

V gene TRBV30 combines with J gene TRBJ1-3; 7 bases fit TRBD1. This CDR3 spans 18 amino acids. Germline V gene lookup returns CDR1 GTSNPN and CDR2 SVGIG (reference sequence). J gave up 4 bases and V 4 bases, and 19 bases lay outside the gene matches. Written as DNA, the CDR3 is TGTGCCTGGACACTAGGGGCGGCGGGGACAGCAGGCGGAAACACCATATATTTT. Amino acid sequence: CAWTLGAAGTAGGNTIYF.

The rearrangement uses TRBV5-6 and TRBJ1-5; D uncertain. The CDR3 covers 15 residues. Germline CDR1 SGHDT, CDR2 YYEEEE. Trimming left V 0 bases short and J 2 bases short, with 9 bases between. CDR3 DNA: TGTGCCAGCAGCTTGGCCGCGGCAGGCAATCAGCCCCAGCATTTT. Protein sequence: CASSLAAAGNQPQHF.

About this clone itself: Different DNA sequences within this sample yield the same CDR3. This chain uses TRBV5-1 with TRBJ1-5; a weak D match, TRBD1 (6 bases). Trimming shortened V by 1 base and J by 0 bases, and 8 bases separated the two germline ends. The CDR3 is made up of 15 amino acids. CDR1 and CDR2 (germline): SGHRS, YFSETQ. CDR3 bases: TGCGCCAGCAGCTTGTCAGGGGATAGCAATCAGCCCCAGCATTTT. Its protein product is CASSLSGDSNQPQHF. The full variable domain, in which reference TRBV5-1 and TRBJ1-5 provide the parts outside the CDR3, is KAGVTQTPRYLIKTRGQQVTLSCSPISGHRSVSWYQQTPGQGLQFLFEYFSETQRNKGNFPGRFSGRQFSNSRSEMNVSTLELGDSALYLCASSLSGDSNQPQHFGDGTRLSIL.

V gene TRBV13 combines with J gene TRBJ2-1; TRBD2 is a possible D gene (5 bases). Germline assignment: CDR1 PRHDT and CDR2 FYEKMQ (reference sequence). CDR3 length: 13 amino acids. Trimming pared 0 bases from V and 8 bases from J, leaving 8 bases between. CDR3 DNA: TGTGCCAGCAGCTTAGGGAGGGCCGATGAGCAGTTCTTC. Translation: CASSLGRADEQFF.

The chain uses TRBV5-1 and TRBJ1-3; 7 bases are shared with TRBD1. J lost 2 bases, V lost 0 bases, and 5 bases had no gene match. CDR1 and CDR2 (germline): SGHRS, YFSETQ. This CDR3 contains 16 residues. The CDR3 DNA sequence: TGCGCCAGCAGCTTGGAGGTTACAGGGGCTGGAAACACCATATATTTT. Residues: CASSLEVTGAGNTIYF.

The CDR3, as DNA: TGTGCCAGCAGTGCCGACAGGAGAATGAACACCGGGGAGCTGTTTTTT. Protein sequence: CASSADRRMNTGELFF. The rearrangement joins TRBV6-1 to TRBJ2-2; weak D call: TRBD1 (6 bases). Germline V gives CDR1 MNHNS, CDR2 SASEGT. Trimming stripped 4 bases from V and 1 base from J, with 13 bases between. The CDR3 sequence is 16 residues long.

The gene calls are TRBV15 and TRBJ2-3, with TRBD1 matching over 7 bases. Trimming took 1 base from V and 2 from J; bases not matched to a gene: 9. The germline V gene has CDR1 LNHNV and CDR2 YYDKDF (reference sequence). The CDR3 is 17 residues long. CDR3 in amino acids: CATSRGGQTFSTDTQYF. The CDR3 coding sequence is TGTGCCACCAGCAGAGGGGGACAGACCTTCTCCACAGATACGCAGTATTTT.